This entry features one T cell receptor beta chain sequence. The antigen remains unidentified. The CDR3 totals 13 residues. Trimming cost V 10 bases and J 5 bases; bases outside gene matches: 8. Germline V gene lookup returns CDR1 ENHRY and CDR2 SYGVKD. These data come from a study of T cell repertoires in cytomegalovirus infection. Each CDR3 protein is one row after TCRdb ran MiXCR on the reads. The sample holds 450,000 to 600,000 distinct CDR3 sequences, about 42% seen once. The chain recombines TRBV10-3 with TRBJ2-7, with 10 positions matching TRBD1. This sequence originates from a human donor in good health (CMV status not recorded). Some clones in this sample may be carry-over from other donors' samples. The sample in question was cultured PBMCs, obtained from culture after CMV antigen stimulation. The CDR3 DNA sequence: TGTGCCACCGTCCGGGACAGGGGCAACGAGCAGTACTTC. It codes for CATVRDRGNEQYF.